This is a list of T cell receptor beta chains from one sample in a study of T cell responses to AZD1222 COVID-19 vaccine. Repertoires were generated with immunoSEQ multiplex PCR, while TCRdb's copy carries only in-frame clones and drops some. The sample yields over 150,000 clones, over 85% seen once. Sequenced material: peripheral blood, taken 28 days after the second dose of the MenACWY control vaccine. The receptors derive from an adult who received the MenACWY meningococcal vaccine as a control. The CDR3 runs from the conserved cysteine through the conserved F or W. A D gene is named only where the DNA matches it firmly. Clone size is given for some rows only: seen once, a few or many times, or a class if the clone is expanded.

D: NA; J: TRBJ1-2; size: once; V: TRBV4-2; CDR3: CASSQDSPKFGYTF; DNA: TGTGCCAGCAGCCAAGATTCCCCTAAATTCGGCTACACCTTC
D: NA; J: TRBJ1-5; size: NA; V: TRBV27; CDR3: CASKLTTGPQHF; DNA: TGTGCCAGCAAACTGACAACGGGGCCCCAGCATTTT
D: NA; J: TRBJ1-1; size: once; V: TRBV27; CDR3: CASSLRLGNTEAFF; DNA: TGTGCCAGCAGTTTACGACTAGGCAACACTGAAGCTTTCTTT
D: NA; J: TRBJ2-5; size: NA; V: TRBV4-3; CDR3: CASSQDFGPQTQYF; DNA: TGCGCCAGCAGCCAAGATTTTGGGCCGCAGACCCAGTACTTC
D: NA; J: TRBJ1-1; size: NA; V: TRBV6-5; CDR3: CASSFDRVAFF; DNA: TGTGCCAGCAGTTTCGACAGAGTAGCTTTCTTT
D: NA; J: TRBJ2-7; size: NA; V: TRBV4-2; CDR3: CASSPDKFAGAYEQYF; DNA: TGTGCCAGCAGCCCGGACAAGTTCGCAGGGGCCTACGAGCAGTACTTC
D: TRBD2; J: TRBJ2-2; size: NA; V: TRBV5-1; CDR3: CASSSLVPRGGTGELFF; DNA: TGCGCCAGCAGCTCCTTGGTTCCCCGGGGGGGCACCGGGGAGCTGTTTTTT
D: NA; J: TRBJ2-7; size: NA; V: TRBV5-4; CDR3: CASRPMGSPYEQYF; DNA: TGTGCCAGCAGACCGATGGGGAGCCCCTACGAGCAGTACTTC
D: NA; J: TRBJ2-3; size: NA; V: TRBV7-9; CDR3: CASSLGVSSTDTQYF; DNA: TGTGCCAGCAGCTTGGGGGTGTCTAGCACAGATACGCAGTATTTT
D: NA; J: TRBJ1-2; size: NA; V: TRBV10-3; CDR3: CAISEWGSSSARGYTF; DNA: TGTGCCATCAGTGAGTGGGGCAGTTCCTCGGCGAGGGGCTACACCTTC
D: TRBD1; J: TRBJ2-2; size: NA; V: TRBV3-1/TRBV3-2; CDR3: CASSLDRVEAGELFF; DNA: TGTGCCAGCAGTCTCGACAGGGTGGAAGCCGGGGAGCTGTTTTTT
D: NA; J: TRBJ2-7; size: NA; V: TRBV5-5; CDR3: CASSDLGGANLYEQYF; DNA: TGTGCCAGCAGCGATCTAGGGGGGGCGAATCTCTACGAGCAGTACTTC
D: NA; J: TRBJ1-6; size: NA; V: TRBV7-8; CDR3: CASSLSGTYNSPLHF; DNA: TGTGCCAGCAGCTTAAGCGGTACCTATAATTCACCCCTCCACTTT
D: TRBD1; J: TRBJ1-4; size: once; V: TRBV4-3; CDR3: CASSQRTGGRTNEKLFF; DNA: TGCGCCAGCAGCCAACGGACAGGGGGCCGGACTAATGAAAAACTGTTTTTT
D: NA; J: TRBJ2-7; size: NA; V: TRBV28; CDR3: CASSPYSYEQYF; DNA: TGTGCCAGCAGCCCCTACTCCTACGAGCAGTACTTC
D: NA; J: TRBJ2-4; size: NA; V: TRBV7-2; CDR3: CASSLEGPDSAAKNIQYF; DNA: TGTGCCAGCAGCTTAGAAGGTCCGGACAGCGCAGCCAAAAACATTCAGTACTTC
D: NA; J: TRBJ2-5; size: NA; V: TRBV19; CDR3: CASSIRGAKTQYF; DNA: TGTGCCAGTAGTATCCGGGGGGCGAAGACCCAGTACTTC
D: NA; J: TRBJ1-6; size: NA; V: TRBV6-6; CDR3: CASSYGDPPLHF; DNA: TGTGCCAGCAGTTACGGCGATCCACCCCTCCACTTT
D: NA; J: TRBJ1-2; size: NA; V: TRBV20-1; CDR3: CSVPLGGYTF; DNA: TGCAGTGTTCCCTTAGGGGGCTACACCTTC
D: NA; J: TRBJ1-2; size: NA; V: TRBV7-6; CDR3: CASSGGEWDYGYTF; DNA: TGTGCCAGCAGCGGGGGGGAATGGGACTATGGCTACACCTTC
D: NA; J: TRBJ1-1; size: NA; V: TRBV20-1; CDR3: CSASRSGFAEAFF; DNA: TGCAGTGCTAGTAGGTCAGGGTTCGCTGAAGCTTTCTTT
D: NA; J: TRBJ2-2; size: NA; V: TRBV4-3; CDR3: CASSQDGREVGGELFF; DNA: TGCGCCAGCAGCCAAGATGGGCGGGAAGTAGGCGGGGAGCTGTTTTTT
D: TRBD2; J: TRBJ2-3; size: NA; V: TRBV6-6; CDR3: CASRTSGTDTQYF; DNA: TGTGCCAGCAGGACTAGCGGCACAGATACGCAGTATTTT
D: TRBD1; J: TRBJ1-1; size: NA; V: TRBV5-1; CDR3: CASSLRGRLTEAFF; DNA: TGCGCCAGCAGCTTGAGGGGGCGTTTGACTGAAGCTTTCTTT
D: TRBD1; J: TRBJ2-7; size: NA; V: TRBV5-6; CDR3: CASRPLDRGDYEQYF; DNA: TGTGCCAGCAGACCTCTGGACAGGGGAGACTACGAGCAGTACTTC
D: NA; J: TRBJ2-1; size: NA; V: TRBV19; CDR3: CASSIGWNEQFF; DNA: TGTGCCAGTAGTATCGGTTGGAATGAGCAGTTCTTC
D: NA; J: TRBJ1-5; size: once; V: TRBV5-1; CDR3: CASTLGHSNQPQHF; DNA: TGCGCCAGTACCCTCGGCCATAGCAATCAGCCCCAGCATTTT
D: NA; J: TRBJ1-4; size: NA; V: TRBV12-3/TRBV12-4; CDR3: CASSLGEKLFF; DNA: TGTGCCAGCAGTTTAGGCGAAAAACTGTTTTTT
D: TRBD2; J: TRBJ2-1; size: NA; V: TRBV6-5; CDR3: CASTITSGGAGEQFF; DNA: TGTGCCAGCACCATTACTAGCGGGGGGGCCGGTGAGCAGTTCTTC
D: TRBD2; J: TRBJ2-3; size: NA; V: TRBV19; CDR3: CASRFPGGTSTDTQYF; DNA: TGTGCCAGTAGATTTCCGGGGGGGACTAGCACAGATACGCAGTATTTT